The clone carrying this T cell receptor beta chain was seen only a few times. Antigen specificity is unknown. This record comes from a study of radiation and T cells in renal cell carcinoma. Time point denoted: blood 2 weeks post-SBRT. Treatment indicated: 15 Gy SBRT to primary tumor, nephrectomy 4 weeks later. Radiation-treated patients gave blood at baseline, week 2 and week 4. Points from the study as a whole: From baseline, blood top tumor clonotypes peaked at 2 weeks post-radiation. Baseline intratumoral clonotype presence is unknown without pretreatment biopsies.

Generated by immunoSEQ multiplex PCR, the TCRdb table keeps only in-frame clones and is missing some. The table has 150,000 to 190,000 clones, 87% seen once. The TCR sequence derives from a woman in her fifties or sixties with renal cell carcinoma. The sample here was blood, taken from a patient whose treatment included radiotherapy and nephrectomy.

CDR3 sequence: CASKFNSGGNGNQPQHF. CDR3 DNA sequence: TGTGCCAGCAAATTTAATTCAGGGGGCAATGGCAATCAGCCCCAGCATTTT. The chain links TRBV2 to TRBJ1-5; 8 nucleotides align to TRBD1. V lost 7 bases to trimming and J lost 2 bases; unmatched junction nucleotides: 13. CDR1 and CDR2 from the germline V gene are SNHLY and FYNNEI. CDR3 length equals 17 residues.